The 11 T cell receptor beta chains presented below share a single source sample, sequenced in a study of Ad26.COV2.S vaccination and SARS-CoV-2 variants. Treatment meaning: 15 to 20 received Ad26.COV2.S at low or high dose, single or two shots; about five received placebo; per-sample allocation not given. On day 63 after the first injection, vaccine and placebo recipients gave samples. Only in-frame clones appear in the TCRdb table, and some are missing; sequencing was by immunoSEQ multiplex PCR. In the table there are hundreds of thousands of clones, approximately 90% of which are singletons. Sequencing was performed on peripheral blood, taken in a trial of Ad26.COV2.S vaccine versus placebo. All receptors come from a person aged 18-65 years who received the Ad26.COV2.S COVID-19 vaccine or a placebo.

The V gene is TRBV4-2, the J gene TRBJ2-7, with D perhaps matching TRBD1 (6 bases). The CDR3 runs 17 residues. The V gene lost 2 bases and the J gene lost 0 bases, with 17 bases spanning the gap. Germline V gene sequence: CDR1 LGHNA, CDR2 YNFKEQ. This CDR3 is CASSQLMLGADSYEQYF. The DNA of the CDR3 is TGTGCCAGCAGCCAACTCATGTTGGGGGCTGACTCCTACGAGCAGTACTTC.

This clone was detected once. The rearrangement uses TRBV5-1 and TRBJ2-6; TRBD1 is a possible D gene (6 bases). From germline, CDR1 is SGHRS and CDR2 YFSETQ. The germline V and J ends were trimmed by 4 bases and 1 base, with 9 bases remaining between them. The CDR3 has 15 amino acids. The CDR3 spells CASSLTGSGANVLTF. CDR3 in DNA: TGCGCCAGCAGCCTTACAGGGTCTGGGGCCAACGTCCTGACTTTC.

The rearrangement joins TRBV7-9 to TRBJ2-7, with 13 bases matching TRBD2. The germline CDR1 and CDR2 sequences are SEHNR and FQNEAQ (reference sequence). Unmatched junction bases numbered 12, after V lost 5 bases and J lost 2 bases. CDR3 size: 18 residues. CDR3 amino acids: CASSPMLRTSGSPYEQYF. CDR3 nucleotide sequence: TGTGCCAGCAGCCCGATGCTACGGACTAGCGGGAGTCCCTACGAGCAGTACTTC.

This rearrangement joins TRBV6-2 or TRBV6-3 to TRBJ2-2; 7 bases are shared with TRBD1. The CDR3 is 15 amino acids. Per the germline V gene, CDR1 is MNHEY and CDR2 is SVGEGT. V lost 5 bases and J lost 7; bases outside the gene matches: 10. CDR3 in amino acids: CASSLSTGRNGELFF. The CDR3 nucleotides are TGTGCCAGCAGTCTTTCGACAGGGCGGAACGGGGAGCTGTTTTTT.

This clone was counted once. The chain joins TRBV9 to TRBJ1-4; TRBD1 aligns across 9 bases. Germline assignment: CDR1 SGDLS and CDR2 YYNGEE. V shed 2 bases, J shed 6 bases, and the junction held 5 bases outside the gene matches. There are 15 residues in the CDR3. The CDR3 nucleotides read TGTGCCAGCAGCGTCGGGACAGGGCCACATGAAAAACTGTTTTTT. Its translation is CASSVGTGPHEKLFF. Looking up the rest from reference TRBV9 and TRBJ1-4 gives the full variable domain: DSGVTQTPKHLITATGQRVTLRCSPRSGDLSVYWYQQSLDQGLQFLIQYYNGEERAKGNILERFSAQQFPDLHSELNLSSLELGDSALYFCASSVGTGPHEKLFFGSGTQLSVL.

The J gene is TRBJ2-1, the V gene TRBV19; tentatively, D is TRBD2 (6 bases). Germline CDR1 LNHDA, CDR2 SQIVND (reference sequence). The CDR3 totals 14 residues. Trimming cost V 1 base and J 9 bases, with 13 bases left between them. CDR3 loop: CASSIVGSGGEQFF. CDR3 DNA sequence: TGTGCCAGTAGTATAGTCGGGAGTGGGGGTGAGCAGTTCTTC.

The chain is built from TRBV6-1 and TRBJ2-6; D might be TRBD1 or TRBD2, each matching 6 bases. Germline V gene sequence: CDR1 MNHNS, CDR2 SASEGT. The CDR3 extends over 19 amino acids. Between the trimmed V and J ends, which lost 4 bases and 0 bases, there was a span of 19 bases. The DNA of the CDR3 is TGTGCCAGCAGTGGGGGCTTGGGGGGCTCTAGCTCTGGGGCCAACGTCCTGACTTTC. This sequence encodes CASSGGLGGSSSGANVLTF.

This chain joins TRBV7-9 and TRBJ1-5; D gene uncertain. Germline V CDR1 and CDR2: SEHNR, FQNEAQ (reference sequence). V gave up 5 bases and J gave up 6 bases, with 17 bases separating them. The CDR3 length is 15 residues. CDR3 residues: CASSPTGPVRQPQHF. CDR3 coding DNA: TGTGCCAGCAGCCCAACCGGACCGGTGCGTCAGCCCCAGCATTTT.

The chain has TRBV9 and TRBJ1-4; possible D gene TRBD1, 6 bases. Germline V gene sequence: CDR1 SGDLS, CDR2 YYNGEE. This CDR3 region has 14 residues. V lost 2 bases to trimming and J lost 7 bases, with 12 bases between them. Written as DNA, the CDR3 is TGTGCCAGCAGCGTTGAGGGGGAGAGTGAAAAACTGTTTTTT. It translates to CASSVEGESEKLFF.

This clone appeared once. This chain uses TRBV27 with TRBJ2-3, with D unresolved. V was trimmed by 6 bases and J by 2 bases, leaving 12 bases between them. Germline V gene data show CDR1 as MNHEY and CDR2 as SMNVEV (reference sequence). The CDR3 runs 14 residues. The CDR3 DNA follows: TGTGCCAGCAGGACCATCTGGAACACAGATACGCAGTATTTT. Residues: CASRTIWNTDTQYF.

The chain couples TRBV5-6 to TRBJ2-6; D assignment may be TRBD1 or TRBD2 (6 bases each). V lost 1 base, J lost 4 bases, and 18 bases lay in between. The CDR3 is 18 residues long. Per the germline V gene, CDR1 is SGHDT and CDR2 is YYEEEE. The CDR3 nucleotides are TGTGCCAGCAGCTTGAATTCCGGGGGCCGATTGGGGGCCAACGTCCTGACTTTC. It yields the protein CASSLNSGGRLGANVLTF.